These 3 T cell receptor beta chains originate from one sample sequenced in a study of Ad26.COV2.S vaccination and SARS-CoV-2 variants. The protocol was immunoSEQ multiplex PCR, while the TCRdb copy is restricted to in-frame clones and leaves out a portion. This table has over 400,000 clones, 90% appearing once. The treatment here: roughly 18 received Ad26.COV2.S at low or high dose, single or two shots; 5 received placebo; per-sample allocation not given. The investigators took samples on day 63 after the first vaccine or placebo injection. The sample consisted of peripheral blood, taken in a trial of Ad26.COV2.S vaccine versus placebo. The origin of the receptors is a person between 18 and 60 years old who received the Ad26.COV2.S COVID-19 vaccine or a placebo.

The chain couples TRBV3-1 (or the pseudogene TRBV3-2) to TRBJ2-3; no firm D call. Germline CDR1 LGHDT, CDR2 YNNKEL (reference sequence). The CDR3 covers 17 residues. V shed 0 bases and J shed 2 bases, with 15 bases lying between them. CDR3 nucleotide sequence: TGTGCCAGCAGCCAAGAACCCCGGAGATACATCACAGATACGCAGTATTTT. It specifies CASSQEPRRYITDTQYF.

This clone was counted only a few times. CDR3 sequence reads: CASSQDQGGGPSDEQFF. In nucleotides, the CDR3 is TGCGCCAGCAGCCAAGATCAGGGGGGAGGGCCTTCCGATGAGCAGTTCTTC. The chain employs TRBV4-3 and TRBJ2-1; D tentatively reads TRBD1 or TRBD2 (7 bases each). The germline V gene encodes CDR1 LGHNA and CDR2 YSLEER. The V and J ends lost 0 bases and 8 bases respectively, with 20 bases between them. The CDR3 is made up of 17 amino acids.

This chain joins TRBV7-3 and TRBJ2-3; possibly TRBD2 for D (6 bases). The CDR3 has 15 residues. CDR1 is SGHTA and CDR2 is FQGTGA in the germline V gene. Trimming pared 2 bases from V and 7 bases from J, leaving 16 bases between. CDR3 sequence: CASSLGRGPLHTQYF. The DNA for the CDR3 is TGTGCCAGCAGCTTAGGGCGGGGACCACTCCATACGCAGTATTTT.